This entry features one T cell receptor beta chain sequence. Antigen specificity is unknown. CD4+ cells yielded CD45RA+ naive and CD45RA-negative memory subsets. This sample stems from a study of shared clonotypes between healthy human individuals. Study-wide findings and caveats: It was observed that approximately 5% of naive CD4 clonotypes were shared across a few donors. Researchers sampled blood only, noting tissue repertoires likely differ.

Only in-frame clones appear in the TCRdb table, and some are missing; sequencing was by immunoSEQ multiplex PCR. Of approximately 340,000 clones listed, around two thirds are singletons. The CDR3 sequence is 13 residues long. Germline V gene lookup returns CDR1 SGHTA and CDR2 FQGNSA. Trimming left V 3 bases short and J 4 bases short, with 9 bases between. This TCR was sampled from a man aged 30-40 years in good health. Sequencing was carried out using memory CD4+ T cells sorted from blood. As to subset: CD45RA-negative fraction. V gene TRBV7-2 combines with J gene TRBJ1-2, with D possibly TRBD1 on 5 matching bases. CDR3 in DNA: TGTGCCAGCAGCTTCACAGGAGTCTATGGCTACACCTTC. Its protein product is CASSFTGVYGYTF.